A single sample is the source of the 9 T cell receptor beta chains below, sequenced in a study of regulatory T cells in long-lasting Graves disease. Building of the TCR beta libraries involved iRepertoire HTBI primers and Arm-PCR of CDR3 regions. MiXCR, applied by TCRdb to the multiplex PCR reads, yields one record per CDR3 protein. The repertoire holds about 660,000 distinct CDR3 sequences, with 30% as singletons. Specified time point: persistent/refractory GD, antithyroid drugs over 5 years with positive TRAb. PBMC-derived RNA was used for the TCR library. The specimen was peripheral blood mononuclear cells (PBMCs), collected when the disease was refractory, from a patient treated with antithyroid drugs. The source of these receptors is a female donor with Graves disease.

The chain recombines TRBV20-1 with TRBJ2-7; 8 bases are shared with TRBD1. The ends lost 3 bases at V and 9 bases at J; junction bases unmatched: 22. From germline, CDR1 is DFQATT and CDR2 SNEGSKA (reference sequence). CDR3 length: 17 amino acids. The DNA of the CDR3 is TGCAGTGCTAGTCCCCCAGGGGGCGCAGGCTCCATCGTGGGGCAGTACTTC. Translated, it gives CSASPPGGAGSIVGQYF.

This clonotype was observed a handful of times. The V and J genes are TRBV27 and TRBJ1-6; the D is unclear. Trimming stripped 5 bases from V and 7 bases from J, with 15 bases between. The CDR3 contains 15 residues. The germline V gene encodes CDR1 MNHEY and CDR2 SMNVEV (reference sequence). The CDR3 protein is CASSPSDGGNSPLHF. DNA for the CDR3: TGTGCCAGCAGTCCCTCGGACGGCGGGAATTCACCCCTCCACTTT.

CDR3 residues: CASRRTSSGNTIYF. The CDR3 region has the DNA TGTGCCAGCAGACGAACTTCCTCTGGAAACACCATATATTTT. This chain uses TRBV6-1 with TRBJ1-3, with D hard to call. The V end was cut by 6 bases, the J end by 0 bases, with 9 bases between. Germline loops: CDR1 MNHNS, CDR2 SASEGT. The CDR3 extends over 14 amino acids.

In this sample, this clonotype turned up many times. The genes are TRBV2 and TRBJ1-1; D remains ambiguous. Per the germline V gene, CDR1 is SNHLY and CDR2 is FYNNEI. Trimming removed 4 bases from V and 1 base from J, with 10 bases in between. The CDR3 sequence is 14 residues long. The CDR3 is CASSVVLSNTEAFF. CDR3 in DNA: TGTGCCAGCAGTGTTGTACTATCGAACACTGAAGCTTTCTTT.

The chain joins TRBV27 to TRBJ2-1, with a tentative D call TRBD2 (6 bases). Germline loops: CDR1 MNHEY, CDR2 SMNVEV (reference sequence). This CDR3 contains 15 residues. Trimming pared 3 bases from V and 7 bases from J, leaving 16 bases between. The CDR3 reads CASSLGGIVWNEQFF. The DNA of the CDR3 is TGTGCCAGCAGTTTGGGAGGTATCGTGTGGAATGAGCAGTTCTTC.

This clonotype has more than one count but fewer than ten. The rearrangement joins TRBV6-1 to TRBJ2-7, with 8 bases fitting TRBD2. The CDR3 has 16 amino acids. CDR1 is MNHNS and CDR2 is SASEGT in the germline V gene. The V segment lost 4 bases and the J segment 5 bases; nucleotides outside the gene matches: 13. The CDR3 here is CASSGLAGRLGHEQYF. Here the CDR3 DNA reads TGTGCCAGCAGTGGTCTAGCGGGTAGACTGGGTCACGAGCAGTACTTC.

This clonotype has a handful of counts. The chain links TRBV6-1 to TRBJ1-5; possibly TRBD1 for D (5 bases). The CDR3 totals 18 residues. From germline, CDR1 is MNHNS and CDR2 SASEGT. V dropped 0 bases and J dropped 2 bases, with 17 bases sitting between them. The CDR3 region has the DNA TGTGCCAGCAGTGAAGCGCTGTCGGGGAGCAGGGGCAATCAGCCCCAGCATTTT. Protein product: CASSEALSGSRGNQPQHF.

The rearrangement links TRBV5-1 to TRBJ1-1, with TRBD1 identical over 9 bases. CDR1 is SGHRS and CDR2 is YFSETQ in the germline V gene. This CDR3 contains 17 residues. The trim removed 1 base at V and 1 base at J, leaving 8 bases unmatched. The CDR3 loop reads CASSLINRGQGNTEAFF. The CDR3 DNA reads as TGCGCCAGCAGCTTGATAAACAGGGGGCAAGGGAACACTGAAGCTTTCTTT. The variable domain in full, with the rest retrieved from reference TRBV5-1 and TRBJ1-1, is KAGVTQTPRYLIKTRGQQVTLSCSPISGHRSVSWYQQTPGQGLQFLFEYFSETQRNKGNFPGRFSGRQFSNSRSEMNVSTLELGDSALYLCASSLINRGQGNTEAFFGQGTRLTVV.

This clonotype turned up a few times. V and J are TRBV6-1 and TRBJ1-5, with D possibly being TRBD1 (5 bases). The V gene lost 5 bases and the J gene lost 9 bases, with 17 bases spanning the gap. The CDR3 totals 14 residues. CDR1 and CDR2 (germline): MNHNS, SASEGT. CDR3 loop: CASSPQPGFGPQHF. Here the CDR3 DNA reads TGTGCCAGCAGTCCTCAACCAGGGTTTGGGCCCCAGCATTTT.